This T cell receptor beta chain was sequenced for a study of graft-versus-host responses after intestinal transplantation. Whole-study context: Each recipient received a multivisceral, liver-intestinal, or isolated intestinal graft. Among the recipients, all got anti-thymocyte globulin induction and then tacrolimus and steroids for approximately 3 years.

Sequencing used immunoSEQ multiplex PCR; TCRdb keeps in-frame clones, though not all of them. The sample contains 90,000 to 120,000 clones, roughly 90% of which appear only once. Remarks on this clone: Antigen unknown.

Broader study findings: There were GvH clones found in recipient marrow, and some of them appeared first in ileum or blood. Patients who carried graft-donor T cell macrochimerism also had high graft-versus-host to host-versus-graft clonal ratios in their allografts.

The CDR3 contains 13 residues. The germline V and J ends were trimmed by 1 base and 8 bases, with 11 bases remaining between them. In germline, CDR1 is SEHNR, CDR2 FQNEAQ (reference sequence). The V call is TRBV7-9, the J call TRBJ1-2; D may be TRBD1 (5 bases). The clonotype comes from a human donor who was the organ donor for an intestinal transplant. Sequenced material: unstimulated CD4+ T cells sorted from spleen or lymph node cells, taken before transplant. The CDR3 is CASSLVAGFGYTF. CDR3 nucleotide sequence: TGTGCCAGCAGCTTAGTGGCAGGGTTCGGCTACACCTTC.